The 32 T cell receptor beta chains reported below all come from one sample, sequenced in a study of immune evolution from preneoplasia to lung adenocarcinoma. The protocol was immunoSEQ multiplex PCR, while the TCRdb copy is restricted to in-frame clones and leaves out a portion. The sample has about 3,600 clones; 75% to 85% are singletons. The sequencing sample was made of FFPE lung adenocarcinoma in situ tissue. The receptors originated from a person aged 55-80 years with lung adenocarcinoma.

The J gene is TRBJ2-7, the V gene TRBV6-1; no clear D. The CDR3 extends over 13 amino acids. The germline CDR1 and CDR2 sequences are MNHNS and SASEGT. Deletions cut 1 base from V and 2 bases from J, with 6 bases between. CDR3 coding DNA: TGTGCCAGCAGTGAAGACAGACCCTACGAGCAGTACTTC. Its translation: CASSEDRPYEQYF.

The chain links TRBV29-1 to TRBJ1-2; no firm D call. Trimming took off 0 bases at V and 3 bases at J, with 8 bases between the two ends. CDR1 is SQVTM and CDR2 is ANQGSEA in the germline V gene. The CDR3 totals 13 residues. The CDR3 sequence is CSVEEGEDYGYTF. The CDR3 DNA follows: TGCAGCGTTGAAGAAGGAGAGGACTATGGCTACACCTTC.

This clone has a handful of counts. The chain links TRBV10-3 to TRBJ1-1, with 7 bases identical to TRBD1. Germline assignment: CDR1 ENHRY and CDR2 SYGVKD. Trimming took 3 bases from V and 6 from J; bases not matched to a gene: 13. The CDR3 has 16 amino acids. CDR3 DNA: TGTGCCATCAGTGACCCTCTACAGGGGCGGGGGGCTGAAGCTTTCTTT. It yields the protein CAISDPLQGRGAEAFF.

The chain carries TRBV27 and TRBJ2-5, with TRBD2 matching 12 bases. The CDR3 contains 15 residues. V shed 5 bases and J 4 bases; nucleotides not matched to a gene: 5. The germline V gene has CDR1 MNHEY and CDR2 SMNVEV (reference sequence). This CDR3 is CASSQLAGGVETQYF. CDR3 in DNA: TGTGCCAGCAGTCAACTAGCGGGGGGTGTAGAGACCCAGTACTTC.

The rearrangement joins TRBV19 to TRBJ1-3; D ambiguous. From germline, CDR1 is LNHDA and CDR2 SQIVND (reference sequence). Trimming left V 6 bases short and J 0 bases short, with 18 bases between. The CDR3 runs 17 residues. The DNA of the CDR3 is TGTGCCAGTAGATGGACTTCTTCAGTGATCTCTGGAAACACCATATATTTT. It specifies CASRWTSSVISGNTIYF. Looking up the rest from reference TRBV19 and TRBJ1-3 gives the full variable domain: DGGITQSPKYLFRKEGQNVTLSCEQNLNHDAMYWYRQDPGQGLRLIYYSQIVNDFQKGDIAEGYSVSREKKESFPLTVTSAQKNPTAFYLCASRWTSSVISGNTIYFGEGSWLTVV.

This chain uses TRBV7-6 with TRBJ1-1, with D possibly being TRBD1 (5 bases). The length of the CDR3 is 13 residues. CDR1 is SGHVS, CDR2 FNYEAQ, per germline. Trimming took 2 bases from V and 6 from J, leaving 10 bases between them. Here the CDR3 reads CASSLTGGAEAFF. CDR3 nucleotide sequence: TGTGCCAGCAGCTTAACCGGGGGGGCTGAAGCTTTCTTT.

V and J are TRBV28 and TRBJ2-1, with D tentatively TRBD2 (7 bases). The germline V and J ends were trimmed by 3 bases and 4 bases, with 16 bases remaining between them. The CDR3 contains 16 residues. CDR1 MDHEN and CDR2 SYDVKM come from the germline V gene. This chain's CDR3 is CASSFLNGGLYNEQFF. In DNA, the CDR3 is TGTGCCAGCAGTTTCCTAAACGGGGGGCTGTACAATGAGCAGTTCTTC.

This clone is a singleton in its sample. V and J are TRBV5-1 and TRBJ2-5; 8 nucleotides match TRBD1. The V segment lost 3 bases and the J segment 7 bases; nucleotides outside the gene matches: 11. In germline, CDR1 is SGHRS, CDR2 YFSETQ. The CDR3 totals 15 residues. The CDR3 DNA follows: TGCGCCAGCAGCTCCGGACAGGGTGGGGTTGTGACCCAGTACTTC. This translates into CASSSGQGGVVTQYF. The variable domain in full, completed from reference TRBV5-1 and TRBJ2-5, reads KAGVTQTPRYLIKTRGQQVTLSCSPISGHRSVSWYQQTPGQGLQFLFEYFSETQRNKGNFPGRFSGRQFSNSRSEMNVSTLELGDSALYLCASSSGQGGVVTQYFGPGTRLLVL.

This clone was seen once. This chain uses TRBV7-2 with TRBJ2-7; D is possibly TRBD1 (6 bases). CDR1 and CDR2 (germline): SGHTA, FQGNSA. The CDR3 spans 15 residues. Trimming took off 4 bases at V and 3 bases at J, with 16 bases between the two ends. The CDR3 DNA is TGTGCCAGCAGCTCCGCCGTCGGGACATTCTACGAGCAGTACTTC. As protein: CASSSAVGTFYEQYF. Complete variable domain (other parts from reference TRBV7-2 and TRBJ2-7): GAGVSQSPSNKVTEKGKDVELRCDPISGHTALYWYRQSLGQGLEFLIYFQGNSAPDKSGLPSDRFSAERTGGSVSTLTIQRTQQEDSAVYLCASSSAVGTFYEQYFGPGTRLTVT.

The CDR3: CASSVQGADTEAFF. The CDR3 coding sequence is TGTGCCAGCAGCGTACAGGGGGCTGACACTGAAGCTTTCTTT. The J gene is TRBJ1-1, the V gene TRBV11-2; 9 bases are a match to TRBD1. CDR3 length: 14 amino acids. The germline CDR1 and CDR2 sequences are SGHAT and FQNNGV. V dropped 5 bases and J dropped 3; count of bases not matched to a gene: 4.

By frequency in the sample, this clone is large. This chain connects TRBV27 to TRBJ2-7, with 10 bases identical to TRBD1. V shed 2 bases, J shed 5 bases, and the junction held 3 bases outside the gene matches. CDR3 length: 14 amino acids. Germline CDR1 is MNHEY and CDR2 is SMNVEV (reference sequence). The DNA of the CDR3 is TGTGCCAGCAGTTTACGACAGGGGGCCGACGAGCAGTACTTC. As protein: CASSLRQGADEQYF.

This sequence joins TRBV6-5 and TRBJ2-3; no reliable D call. The CDR3 spans 13 residues. V was cut by 5 bases and J by 3 bases, with 9 bases left in between. The germline gives CDR1 MNHEY, CDR2 SVGAGI. The CDR3 protein is CASSPEFTDTQYF. The CDR3 DNA reads as TGTGCCAGCAGTCCCGAATTTACAGATACGCAGTATTTT.

There are a few counts of this clone. V is TRBV6-5 and J is TRBJ1-3, with D hard to call. Trimming shortened V by 6 bases and J by 4 bases, and 13 bases separated the two germline ends. CDR1 and CDR2 from the germline V gene are MNHEY and SVGAGI. The CDR3 spans 14 residues. The CDR3, as DNA: TGTGCCAGCAGCCTAGGGCGCGAAGGAAACACCATATATTTT. As protein: CASSLGREGNTIYF.

This chain uses TRBV2 with TRBJ2-6; 10 bases are shared with TRBD1. Looked up from germline, CDR1 is SNHLY and CDR2 is FYNNEI. Trimming cost V 5 bases and J 0 bases; bases outside gene matches: 10. CDR3 length equals 19 residues. CDR3 protein: CASSLKPGQGLSGANVLTF. The CDR3 bases are TGTGCCAGCAGTCTGAAGCCGGGACAGGGGCTCTCTGGGGCCAACGTCCTGACTTTC.

The chain links TRBV11-2 to TRBJ2-1; 8 positions match TRBD1. V lost 5 bases and J lost 6; bases outside the gene matches: 9. Germline V gives CDR1 SGHAT, CDR2 FQNNGV. The CDR3 runs 15 residues. CDR3 DNA sequence: TGTGCCAGCAGCGGGGCATGGACAGGGACCAATGAGCAGTTCTTC. This translates into CASSGAWTGTNEQFF.

This chain links TRBV10-1 with TRBJ2-1, with 9 bases lining up with TRBD2. This CDR3 region has 17 residues. The V and J ends lost 2 bases and 1 base, in that order; junction bases with no gene match: 6. Germline V gene lookup returns CDR1 WNHNN and CDR2 SYGVQD (reference sequence). The CDR3 loop reads CASSEGSSGASYNEQFF. In DNA form, the CDR3 reads TGCGCCAGCAGTGAGGGGTCTAGCGGGGCTTCCTACAATGAGCAGTTCTTC.

This clone has just a few counts. The chain uses TRBV2 and TRBJ2-7, with TRBD1 matching 11 bases. This CDR3 comprises 15 residues. Per germline, CDR1 SNHLY and CDR2 FYNNEI. The trim removed 3 bases at V and 6 bases at J, leaving 7 bases unmatched. Here the CDR3 DNA reads TGTGCCAGCAGTGATCAGTTGGACAGGGGGCGCGAGCAGTACTTC. Protein product: CASSDQLDRGREQYF. The full variable domain, rest sourced from reference TRBV2 and TRBJ2-7, is EPEVTQTPSHQVTQMGQEVILRCVPISNHLYFYWYRQILGQKVEFLVSFYNNEISEKSEIFDDQFSVERPDGSNFTLKIRSTKLEDSAMYFCASSDQLDRGREQYFGPGTRLTVT.

This chain links TRBV29-1 with TRBJ2-7, with D maybe TRBD1 (5 bases). CDR1 and CDR2 (germline): SQVTM, ANQGSEA. Trimming removed 6 bases from V and 1 base from J, with 16 bases in between. This CDR3 contains 14 residues. The DNA for the CDR3 is TGCAGCGTGACCGGCAGGGAAGGGTCCTACGAGCAGTACTTC. Protein sequence: CSVTGREGSYEQYF.

V and J are TRBV5-6 and TRBJ1-6, with D tentatively TRBD1 (6 bases). Trimming removed 2 bases at V and 5 bases at J, with 11 bases between. The CDR3 is 15 amino acids. Germline V gene sequence: CDR1 SGHDT, CDR2 YYEEEE. The DNA of the CDR3 is TGTGCCAGCAGCTTCGGACAGCTCAATAATTCACCCCTCCACTTT. Translating it yields CASSFGQLNNSPLHF.

The gene calls are TRBV27 and TRBJ1-1; 12 bases are a match to TRBD1. The CDR3 is 15 residues long. Germline loops: CDR1 MNHEY, CDR2 SMNVEV (reference sequence). The V gene end was trimmed by 6 bases and the J gene end by 0 bases; junction bases not matched to a gene: 2. DNA for the CDR3: TGTGCCAGCAGCGGGACAGGGGGCATGAACACTGAAGCTTTCTTT. Translated: CASSGTGGMNTEAFF.

This clone has a handful of counts. The chain uses TRBV28 and TRBJ1-4; the D gene is possibly TRBD1 (6 bases). The germline V gene has CDR1 MDHEN and CDR2 SYDVKM. The length of the CDR3 is 16 residues. V was shortened by 3 bases and J by 0 bases, with 11 bases between the two germline ends. CDR3 DNA: TGTGCCAGCAGTTTGACAGGCAGAACAACTAATGAAAAACTGTTTTTT. As protein: CASSLTGRTTNEKLFF.

The chain combines TRBV6-1 with TRBJ1-3; 7 bases agree with TRBD1. Losses at the gene ends were 2 bases for V and 3 bases for J; bases not matched to a gene: 1. This CDR3 comprises 14 residues. Germline loops: CDR1 MNHNS, CDR2 SASEGT. The CDR3 sequence is CASSERGLGNTIYF. CDR3 DNA: TGTGCCAGCAGTGAAAGGGGGCTTGGAAACACCATATATTTT.

The rearrangement links TRBV7-6 to TRBJ1-5; D gene unclear. The CDR3 has 16 residues. Trimming took off 1 base at V and 3 bases at J, with 13 bases between the two ends. Germline loops: CDR1 SGHVS, CDR2 FNYEAQ. DNA for the CDR3: TGTGCCAGCAGCTTAGGAGCTGGGGAGACCAATCAGCCCCAGCATTTT. Translated: CASSLGAGETNQPQHF.

V and J are TRBV2 and TRBJ2-7; possible D gene TRBD1, 7 bases. The CDR3 spans 14 residues. Germline CDR1 SNHLY, CDR2 FYNNEI. Trimming took off 2 bases at V and 4 bases at J, with 12 bases between the two ends. CDR3 in DNA: TGTGCCAGCAGTGAAAGGCCAGGGGGGTACGAGCAGTACTTC. Amino acids: CASSERPGGYEQYF.

The chain carries TRBV11-2 and TRBJ2-7; no reliable D call. Germline CDR1 SGHAT, CDR2 FQNNGV. The V and J ends lost 5 bases and 0 bases respectively, with 11 bases between them. CDR3 size: 14 residues. CDR3 DNA sequence: TGTGCCAGCAGCCCTCGGTGGAGCTCCTACGAGCAGTACTTC. This codes for CASSPRWSSYEQYF. Drawing the rest from reference TRBV11-2 and TRBJ2-7, the complete variable domain is EAGVAQSPRYKIIEKRQSVAFWCNPISGHATLYWYQQILGQGPKLLIQFQNNGVVDDSQLPKDRFSAERLKGVDSTLKIQPAKLEDSAVYLCASSPRWSSYEQYFGPGTRLTVT.

The J gene is TRBJ1-1, the V gene TRBV5-5, with D uncertain. V was shortened by 5 bases and J by 4 bases, with 12 bases between the two germline ends. The germline V gene has CDR1 SGHKS and CDR2 YYEKEE (reference sequence). The CDR3 is made up of 13 amino acids. The CDR3 region has the DNA TGTGCCAGCAGAGACCTCGACGGCACTGAAGCTTTCTTT. This translates into CASRDLDGTEAFF.

This chain joins TRBV6-6 and TRBJ2-5, with 7 bases lining up with TRBD1. The CDR3 is made up of 13 amino acids. With 5 bases clipped from V and 1 base from J, the junction kept 1 base outside the gene matches. Germline-derived CDR1 and CDR2 are MNHNY and SVGAGI (reference sequence). Here the CDR3 reads CASSTGVQETQYF. For the CDR3, the DNA is TGTGCCAGCAGTACAGGGGTCCAAGAGACCCAGTACTTC.

The chain uses TRBV5-4 and TRBJ2-7; a weak D match, TRBD1 (6 bases). Germline CDR1 SGHNT, CDR2 YYREEE (reference sequence). The CDR3 loop spans 14 amino acids. The V end lost 5 bases, the J end lost 7 bases, and 19 bases lay between the germline ends. The DNA for the CDR3 is TGTGCCAGCAGTAACGTCCGGGACACCGTTGAGCAGTACTTC. Protein sequence: CASSNVRDTVEQYF.

This clone has only one observation. This chain connects TRBV4-1 to TRBJ2-5; 7 nucleotides agree with TRBD2. There are 15 residues in the CDR3. Trimming cost V 3 bases and J 5 bases; bases outside gene matches: 9. Germline loops: CDR1 MGHRA, CDR2 YSYEKL. This CDR3 reads CASSHKAGVGETQYF. The CDR3 nucleotides read TGCGCCAGCAGCCACAAGGCGGGGGTCGGGGAGACCCAGTACTTC.

This chain connects TRBV11-2 to TRBJ2-7; D might be TRBD1 (6 bases). V dropped 2 bases and J dropped 3 bases, with 11 bases sitting between them. The V gene's germline CDR1 is SGHAT and CDR2 FQNNGV. CDR3 length: 14 amino acids. The CDR3 sequence is CASSLTRGYYEQYF. CDR3 DNA: TGTGCCAGCAGCTTAACAAGGGGGTACTACGAGCAGTACTTC.

The CDR3 loop is CASSSTGLNGEQYF. The CDR3 DNA is TGTGCCAGCAGTTCGACAGGGTTGAACGGCGAGCAGTACTTC. J is TRBJ2-7 and V is TRBV6-6, with 7 bases identical to TRBD1. Trimming took 4 bases from V and 6 from J; bases not matched to a gene: 9. This CDR3 is 14 amino acids long. Germline V gene lookup returns CDR1 MNHNY and CDR2 SVGAGI (reference sequence).

The chain links TRBV19 to TRBJ2-2, with D possibly TRBD1 on 6 matching bases. V gave up 5 bases and J gave up 6 bases, with 19 bases separating them. Germline values: CDR1 LNHDA, CDR2 SQIVND (reference sequence). The length of the CDR3 is 16 residues. The CDR3 coding sequence is TGTGCCAGTAGTGTTTTGACAGGTTCTCGGGCCGGGGAGCTGTTTTTT. Translated: CASSVLTGSRAGELFF. Full variable domain (rest looked up from reference TRBV19 and TRBJ2-2): DGGITQSPKYLFRKEGQNVTLSCEQNLNHDAMYWYRQDPGQGLRLIYYSQIVNDFQKGDIAEGYSVSREKKESFPLTVTSAQKNPTAFYLCASSVLTGSRAGELFFGEGSRLTVL.